The rows below give T cell receptor beta chains drawn from one sample of a study of PD-1 blockade in classical Hodgkin lymphoma. Libraries were prepared by immunoSEQ multiplex PCR; TCRdb keeps only in-frame clonotypes and omits some of them. The sample lists over 20,000 clones; about 87% were seen once. The sequenced sample was CD8+ T cells from blood. These receptor sequences come from a human donor with classical Hodgkin lymphoma. The CDR3 runs from the conserved cysteine through the conserved F or W. The D gene is left open where the match is weak. Rows give clone size only sometimes, using once, few, many, or a class for an expanded clone.

CDR3aa	CDR3nt	d_gene	j_gene	abundance	len	v_gene
CASSIAGGTEAFF	TGTGCCAGTAGTATAGCCGGAGGCACTGAAGCTTTCTTT	-	TRBJ1-1	-	13	TRBV19
CASSHWTSGSTDTQYF	TGCGCCAGCAGCCATTGGACTAGCGGAAGCACAGATACGCAGTATTTT	TRBD2	TRBJ2-3	-	16	TRBV4-3
CASSIRLSSSTDTQYF	TGTGCCAGCAGTATAAGACTTTCTTCTAGCACAGATACGCAGTATTTT	-	TRBJ2-3	once	16	TRBV28
CASSRLSRDRGPKEQPQHF	TGTGCCAGCAGCCGTCTATCCCGGGACAGGGGGCCGAAGGAGCAGCCCCAGCATTTT	TRBD1	TRBJ1-5	-	19	TRBV7-9
CASSDLGTGGFNTEAFF	TGTGCCAGCAGTGATTTAGGGACAGGGGGCTTCAACACTGAAGCTTTCTTT	TRBD1	TRBJ1-1	-	17	TRBV2
CASSSVGDSNQPQHF	TGTGCCAGCAGCTCGGTAGGGGATAGCAATCAGCCCCAGCATTTT	-	TRBJ1-5	-	15	TRBV5-6
CASSLAVETQYF	TGTGCCAGCAGCTTAGCAGTTGAGACCCAGTACTTC	-	TRBJ2-5	-	12	TRBV7-9
CASSLRQGLEKLFF	TGTGCCAGCAGCTTAAGACAGGGCCTAGAAAAACTGTTTTTT	TRBD1	TRBJ1-4	-	14	TRBV7-2
CASSAGNYRGLLRELFF	TGTGCCAGCAGCGCAGGAAATTACAGGGGCCTCCTCCGGGAGCTGTTTTTT	TRBD1	TRBJ2-2	once	17	TRBV9
CASRIGMNTEAFF	TGTGCCAGCAGGATAGGGATGAACACTGAAGCTTTCTTT	-	TRBJ1-1	few	13	TRBV7-9
CASSRTGEALGQPQHF	TGTGCCAGTAGTAGGACAGGGGAGGCTCTTGGTCAGCCCCAGCATTTT	TRBD1	TRBJ1-5	-	16	TRBV19
CAISESRGSVEKLFF	TGTGCCATCAGTGAGTCTAGGGGTTCGGTAGAAAAACTGTTTTTT	-	TRBJ1-4	once	15	TRBV10-3
CATSNIAGGFANTGELFF	TGTGCCACCAGCAATATAGCGGGGGGCTTCGCGAACACCGGGGAGCTGTTTTTT	TRBD2	TRBJ2-2	-	18	TRBV15
CASSPDLLDNEQFF	TGTGCCAGCTCACCGGATCTACTAGACAATGAGCAGTTCTTC	-	TRBJ2-1	medium-sized	14	TRBV18
CASNALAGSYNEQFF	TGTGCCAGCAACGCACTAGCGGGGTCCTACAATGAGCAGTTCTTC	TRBD2	TRBJ2-1	-	15	TRBV2
CASSLSGGSMNTEAFF	TGTGCCAGCAGCTTATCGGGCGGCAGCATGAACACTGAAGCTTTCTTT	-	TRBJ1-1	-	16	TRBV11-3
CASSLRQEGGYTF	TGTGCCAGCAGCCTTAGACAGGAAGGCGGCTACACCTTC	-	TRBJ1-2	-	13	TRBV5-5
CASSLEGRSNYEQYF	TGTGCCAGCAGCTTAGAGGGGAGATCGAACTACGAGCAGTACTTC	-	TRBJ2-7	-	15	TRBV7-2
CASSEVRLAGVQEQFF	TGTGCCAGCAGTGAGGTGAGACTAGCGGGAGTACAGGAGCAGTTCTTC	TRBD2	TRBJ2-1	-	16	TRBV27
CASSPTGFSSGANVLTF	TGTGCCAGCAGCCCAACAGGGTTCAGCTCTGGGGCCAACGTCCTGACTTTC	-	TRBJ2-6	-	17	TRBV7-7
CASSDGDSDEQYF	TGTGCCAGCAGTGACGGGGACAGCGACGAGCAGTACTTC	TRBD1	TRBJ2-7	-	13	TRBV6-1
CASSLAIPDTQYF	TGTGCCAGCAGCTTGGCCATCCCAGATACGCAGTATTTT	-	TRBJ2-3	-	13	TRBV7-9
CASGEPGETQYF	TGCGCCAGCGGCGAACCGGGAGAGACCCAGTACTTC	-	TRBJ2-5	-	12	TRBV10-2
CASSPPNFDRRVAFF	TGTGCCAGCAGTCCCCCTAACTTTGACAGGAGGGTAGCTTTCTTT	-	TRBJ1-1	-	15	TRBV6-5
CASSEAFLGTHGYTF	TGTGCCAGCAGTGAAGCGTTTTTAGGCACCCATGGCTACACCTTC	-	TRBJ1-2	-	15	TRBV2
CASSFRGEQYF	TGTGCCAGCAGCTTCAGGGGCGAGCAGTACTTC	-	TRBJ2-7	-	11	TRBV7-2
CASSVGTSDQPQHF	TGTGCCAGCAGTGTAGGGACTTCGGATCAGCCCCAGCATTTT	-	TRBJ1-5	-	14	TRBV2
CASSPGLRYEQYF	TGTGCCAGCAGCCCGGGCCTGCGCTACGAGCAGTACTTC	-	TRBJ2-7	-	13	TRBV7-9
CASSVYSTSNYNSPLHF	TGTGCCAGCAGCGTATATTCGACATCGAACTATAATTCACCCCTCCACTTT	-	TRBJ1-6	-	17	TRBV9
CASSPGGKNEKLFF	TGCGCCAGCAGCCCGGGAGGGAAAAATGAAAAACTGTTTTTT	-	TRBJ1-4	-	14	TRBV10-1
CASSRRLGSSYNEQFF	TGTGCCAGCAGCCGGCGGCTAGGGAGCTCCTACAATGAGCAGTTCTTC	-	TRBJ2-1	-	16	TRBV7-2
CASSLTLAGGGNEQFF	TGTGCCAGCAGTTTAACGTTAGCGGGAGGGGGCAATGAGCAGTTCTTC	TRBD2	TRBJ2-1	-	16	TRBV27
CASTAGGYNEQFF	TGTGCCAGTACAGCGGGGGGCTACAATGAGCAGTTCTTC	TRBD2	TRBJ2-1	-	13	TRBV19
CAGAPQTSGSYNENEQFF	TGTGCCGGCGCCCCCCAAACTAGCGGGAGCTATAACGAGAATGAGCAGTTCTTC	TRBD2	TRBJ2-1	-	18	TRBV2
CASSDPARGDTGELFF	TGTGCCAGCAGTGATCCCGCCAGGGGCGACACCGGGGAGCTGTTTTTT	-	TRBJ2-2	once	16	TRBV25-1
CASSSTPNSVTNEKLFF	TGTGCCAGCAGTTCGACACCAAACAGCGTAACTAATGAAAAACTGTTTTTT	-	TRBJ1-4	-	17	TRBV27
CASSQEVGQRNEKLFF	TGCGCCAGCAGCCAAGAAGTGGGACAGCGTAATGAAAAACTGTTTTTT	TRBD1	TRBJ1-4	-	16	TRBV4-3